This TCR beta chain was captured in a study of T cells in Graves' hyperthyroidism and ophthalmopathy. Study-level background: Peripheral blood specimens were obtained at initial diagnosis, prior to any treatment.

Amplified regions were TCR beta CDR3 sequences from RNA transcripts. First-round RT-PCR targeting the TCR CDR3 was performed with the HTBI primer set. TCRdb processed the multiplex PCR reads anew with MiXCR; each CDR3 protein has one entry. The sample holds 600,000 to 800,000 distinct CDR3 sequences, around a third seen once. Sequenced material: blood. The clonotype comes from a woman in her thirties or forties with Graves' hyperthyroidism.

The CDR3 is CASSFVTGTGERGSNQPQHF. The CDR3 DNA reads TGTGCCAGCAGCTTCGTAACCGGGACAGGGGAAAGGGGTAGCAATCAGCCCCAGCATTTT. The genes are TRBV7-3 and TRBJ1-5; 10 bases are a match to TRBD1. This CDR3 comprises 20 residues. J gave up 0 bases and V 3 bases, and 14 bases lay outside the gene matches. Germline V gene sequence: CDR1 SGHTA, CDR2 FQGTGA.